A selection of T cell receptor beta chains follows, all from one sample in a study of blood T cell repertoires in COVID-19. Sequencing used immunoSEQ multiplex PCR; TCRdb keeps in-frame clones, though not all of them. The sample has some 170,000 clones; about 91% are singletons. The specimen sequenced was peripheral blood. The receptors were gathered from a woman aged 45-59 years with acute or convalescent COVID-19. Each CDR3 is given with its conserved first and last residue. Fields, in order: CDR3 length, V gene, clone size, J gene, D gene, CDR3 DNA, CDR3 protein. A D gene is named only where the DNA matches it firmly. Where a row states a size, it is once, few, many or the class of an expanded clone; other rows omit it.

length: 12
V: TRBV11-3
size: NA
J: TRBJ2-7
D: NA
DNA: TGTGCCAGCAGCTCCTCCTCCTACGAGCAGTACTTC
CDR3: CASSSSSYEQYF

length: 12
V: TRBV30
size: NA
J: TRBJ2-5
D: TRBD1
DNA: TGTGCGCGGAAGGGGGCAGGGGAGACCCAGTACTTC
CDR3: CARKGAGETQYF

length: 15
V: TRBV6-2/TRBV6-3
size: once
J: TRBJ2-7
D: NA
DNA: TGTGCCAGCAGTTACGGGCAGTGGAACTCCTACGAGCAGTACTTC
CDR3: CASSYGQWNSYEQYF

length: 16
V: TRBV19
size: NA
J: TRBJ1-4
D: TRBD1
DNA: TGTGCCAGTAGTCAAATCTCCGGGACAGACAATGAAAAACTGTTTTTT
CDR3: CASSQISGTDNEKLFF

length: 14
V: TRBV30
size: NA
J: TRBJ1-4
D: NA
DNA: TGTGCCTGGAGTGTCGGGGCAACTAATGAAAAACTGTTTTTT
CDR3: CAWSVGATNEKLFF

length: 13
V: TRBV19
size: NA
J: TRBJ1-2
D: TRBD1
DNA: TGTGCCAGTACCATAGGACAGGGACATGGCTACACCTTC
CDR3: CASTIGQGHGYTF

length: 12
V: TRBV10-3
size: NA
J: TRBJ1-2
D: NA
DNA: TGTGCCATCAGTGCAGAGACTAAAGGCTACACCTTC
CDR3: CAISAETKGYTF

length: 13
V: TRBV7-3
size: once
J: TRBJ1-2
D: NA
DNA: TGTGCCAGCAGCTTATCAACGGGAGATGGCTACACCTTC
CDR3: CASSLSTGDGYTF

length: 15
V: TRBV5-6
size: NA
J: TRBJ1-2
D: TRBD1
DNA: TGTGCCAGCAGCTTGCTGGGCAGGGGGAACTATGGCTACACCTTC
CDR3: CASSLLGRGNYGYTF

length: 15
V: TRBV14
size: NA
J: TRBJ2-3
D: NA
DNA: TGTGCCAGCAGCCATAAGCGGAGTAGCACAGATACGCAGTATTTT
CDR3: CASSHKRSSTDTQYF

length: 13
V: TRBV12-3/TRBV12-4
size: NA
J: TRBJ1-1
D: NA
DNA: TGTGCCAGCAGTCATACAGGGATCACTGAAGCTTTCTTT
CDR3: CASSHTGITEAFF

length: 11
V: TRBV18
size: NA
J: TRBJ2-7
D: NA
DNA: TGTGCCAGCTCACCATCTCGCGAGCAGTACTTC
CDR3: CASSPSREQYF

length: 15
V: TRBV6-5
size: NA
J: TRBJ1-2
D: TRBD1
DNA: TGTGCCAGCAGTTACTTCGTCGGGACAGGCAATGGCTACACCTTC
CDR3: CASSYFVGTGNGYTF

length: 16
V: TRBV14
size: once
J: TRBJ2-1
D: TRBD2
DNA: TGTGCCAGCAGCCAACCGGGGAGCGGGAGCTACAATGAGCAGTTCTTC
CDR3: CASSQPGSGSYNEQFF

length: 18
V: TRBV3-1/TRBV3-2
size: NA
J: TRBJ1-4
D: NA
DNA: TGTGCCAGCAGCCCTAACGCCTTTATCGGGGGGGCTAATGAAAAACTGTTTTTT
CDR3: CASSPNAFIGGANEKLFF

length: 15
V: TRBV2
size: NA
J: TRBJ2-2
D: TRBD2
DNA: TGTGCCAGCAGTGTCGATAGCGGGGGGTCCGGGGAGCTGTTTTTT
CDR3: CASSVDSGGSGELFF

length: 13
V: TRBV3-1/TRBV3-2
size: few
J: TRBJ1-2
D: NA
DNA: TGTGCCAGCAGCCATGGCAGCTCGGGTGGCTACACCTTC
CDR3: CASSHGSSGGYTF

length: 14
V: TRBV7-2
size: NA
J: TRBJ1-3
D: TRBD1
DNA: TGTGCCAGCAGCTCGACAGGGGCTGGAAACACCATATATTTT
CDR3: CASSSTGAGNTIYF

length: 16
V: TRBV10-3
size: NA
J: TRBJ1-1
D: NA
DNA: TGTGCCATCAGTGGGGGTTCGGGACAAATGAACACTGAAGCTTTCTTT
CDR3: CAISGGSGQMNTEAFF

length: 12
V: TRBV28
size: NA
J: TRBJ1-5
D: NA
DNA: TGTGCCAGCAGATCGAGCGGTCAGCCCCAGCATTTT
CDR3: CASRSSGQPQHF

length: 12
V: TRBV12-5
size: NA
J: TRBJ1-2
D: NA
DNA: TGTGCTAGTGGTTTGATGACCCAGGCCGACACCTTC
CDR3: CASGLMTQADTF

length: 15
V: TRBV21-1
size: NA
J: TRBJ1-2
D: NA
DNA: TGTGCCAGCAGCGGATTGGACAGGGATAACTATGGCTACACCTTC
CDR3: CASSGLDRDNYGYTF

length: 13
V: TRBV16
size: NA
J: TRBJ2-7
D: NA
DNA: TGTGCCAGCAGCCAATCGGGGAGCTACGAGCAGTACTTC
CDR3: CASSQSGSYEQYF

length: 15
V: TRBV10-3
size: NA
J: TRBJ2-6
D: NA
DNA: TGTGCCATCAGTGAGTACACCTCTGGGGCCAACGTCCTGACTTTC
CDR3: CAISEYTSGANVLTF

length: 17
V: TRBV9
size: NA
J: TRBJ2-2
D: TRBD2
DNA: TGTGCCAGCAGCCCGCGGACTAGCGGGGGGGGTACCGGGGAGCTGTTTTTT
CDR3: CASSPRTSGGGTGELFF

length: 13
V: TRBV6-5
size: NA
J: TRBJ2-1
D: TRBD2
DNA: TGTGCCAGCATGAGGACTAGCGGGGATGAGCAGTTCTTC
CDR3: CASMRTSGDEQFF

length: 14
V: TRBV6-5
size: NA
J: TRBJ1-2
D: NA
DNA: TGTGCCAGCAGTCCTACAGGCCCGGCCGCTGGCTACACCTTC
CDR3: CASSPTGPAAGYTF

length: 13
V: TRBV19
size: once
J: TRBJ1-1
D: NA
DNA: TGTGCCACCGAGGGAAAGTTGAACACTGAAGCTTTCTTT
CDR3: CATEGKLNTEAFF

length: 18
V: TRBV18
size: NA
J: TRBJ1-1
D: NA
DNA: TGTGCCAGCTCGCCCGCGCGTGTAGGGATCGGGGTGAACACTGAAGCTTTCTTT
CDR3: CASSPARVGIGVNTEAFF

length: 18
V: TRBV6-2/TRBV6-3
size: NA
J: TRBJ2-1
D: TRBD2
DNA: TGTGCCAGCAGCCAATACCACGATACGGGACTAGCGCCCAATGAGCAGTTCTTC
CDR3: CASSQYHDTGLAPNEQFF

length: 15
V: TRBV7-8
size: NA
J: TRBJ2-7
D: TRBD2
DNA: TGTGCCAGCAGCTTAGGGCTAGCGGAGACCTACGAGCAGTACTTC
CDR3: CASSLGLAETYEQYF

length: 14
V: TRBV19
size: once
J: TRBJ1-3
D: NA
DNA: TGTGCCAGTAGTAGAGCGATCTCTGGAAACACCATATATTTT
CDR3: CASSRAISGNTIYF